This record concerns one T cell receptor beta chain sequence. CDR3 length: 18 residues. The method was immunoSEQ multiplex PCR; TCRdb's version includes in-frame clones alone and lacks a portion of them. The repertoire holds 95,000 to 100,000 clones, with around 79% as singletons. These data are taken from a study of blood T cell repertoires in COVID-19. About the study: Whether acute or convalescent, the COVID-19 samples came from the United States, Italy and Spain.

The source of this sequence is a woman at least 80 years old with active or convalescent COVID-19. The chain is built from TRBV21-1 and TRBJ1-4; TRBD1 is the table's D call and was not checked against the DNA. TRBV21-1 is a recognized pseudogene. The sequenced material came from peripheral blood. CDR3 amino acids: CASSKRDRALPFNEKLFF. CDR3 DNA: TGTGCCAGCAGCAAACGGGACAGGGCCCTTCCTTTTAATGAAAAACTGTTTTTT.